The present T cell receptor beta chain was sequenced within a study of Graves' ophthalmopathy and Graves' hyperthyroidism (dated 2018 in TCRdb). The study in broad terms: A patient counted as having stable hyperthyroidism if there was no progression to ophthalmopathy within 18 months of follow-up. TCR beta repertoire signatures were used to distinguish Graves' ophthalmopathy from Graves' hyperthyroidism and to predict progression to ophthalmopathy. In total, 135 blood samples were TCR-sequenced: under 45 ophthalmopathy, some 75 hyperthyroidism and roughly 17 hyperthyroidism-to-ophthalmopathy patients. To explore V-J signatures distinguishing ophthalmopathy from hyperthyroidism, a discovery set of around 97 patients (roughly 44 ophthalmopathy, over 55 stable hyperthyroidism) was enrolled. An independent validation cohort was composed of around 19 hyperthyroidism patients and roughly 16 patients who later progressed from hyperthyroidism to ophthalmopathy. T-cell repertoires of thyroid tissue and blood were compared in more than five hyperthyroidism patients. Following sampling, methimazole starting at 30 mg daily was administered to hyperthyroidism patients, and high-dose intravenous methylprednisolone was administered to ophthalmopathy patients. What the work shows at the level of the full study, not this receptor alone: In validation, the model predicted ophthalmopathy progression with about 71% sensitivity and 72.22% specificity; 12 predicted patients were CT-confirmed with GO in a median of about 6.1 months. Ophthalmopathy was separated from stable hyperthyroidism by the 13-signature model with just under 90% sensitivity and 81.08% specificity in cross-validation and with 80%/75% in the test set. Most expanded thyroid clonotypes with a frequency above 0.001 also appeared in blood, which suggests that blood repertoires may reflect the immune response in the thyroid. Sample size was not statistically predetermined, and group allocation was not concealed from the investigators.

Hyperthyroidism patients were newly diagnosed, were aged 18 to 65 years, and had a disease duration under 2 months. Anyone with other autoimmune diseases, uncontrolled infections, pregnancy or lactation was excluded from the study. Clinical symptoms, serum thyroxine, TRAb, thyroid ultrasound and orbital computed tomography were used for diagnosis. Trizol reagent was used to extract the total RNA, and its quality was then checked on an Agilent 2100 Bioanalyzer. This clonotype was seen a handful of times. Its antigen remains unidentified. Base qualities are not at hand, and no much larger clone is one base apart. CDR1 and CDR2 were assigned from the germline V gene (reference sequence) as SEHNR and FQNEAQ. Including the terminal cysteine and phenylalanine, the CDR3 comprises 15 residues. CDR3 DNA is the only sequence kept; it has 45 bases, read in frame from the first base. Trimming at the junction amounts to 3 bases on V and 1 base on J, and the germline ends lie 12 bases apart.

For repertoire sequencing, the TCR beta CDR3 regions were amplified from RNA transcripts. A first-round RT-PCR used HTBI primers with the Qiagen OneStep RT-PCR kit, followed by a second-round multiplex PCR, size selection and purification. Libraries were sequenced on an Illumina HiSeq2000 using paired-end 100 bp reads. Processing in the source paper ran as follows. SOAPnuke was used to process the reads, removing any read that contained adapters or uncalled bases, had a mean Phred below 15, or lacked an exact match to the constant primer or identifier. COPE v1.2.5 was used to merge high-quality paired reads. Clonotypes were defined as unique nucleotide sequences and were aligned to IMGT TRB V, D and J references using MiTCR v1.1. The analysis was limited to V-J combinations with a frequency above 0.0001, which together covered approximately 99% of repertoires. For each V-J combination, a TCR clonal expansion and chaos score was defined as the ratio of F50 clonal expansion to chaos observed in the TCRdist matrix. Welch's t-statistics and random forest were used to reduce features to about 13 V-J combinations, which were fed into a naive Bayes classifier. The Morisita-Horn index was used to measure how similar the thyroid and blood repertoires were. The public reads were run again by TCRdb, first through fastp at Q25 and then through MiXCR, and only productive beta chains were kept. Rows are combined by CDR3 protein, so each entry shows the most common genes and DNA. The V and J calls were determined by TCRdb, not by the authors. This sample is represented by more than 1,000,000 distinct CDR3 sequences; about 36% of them were singletons. Roughly 11% of the sample goes to the ten largest clones.

The specimen sequenced was peripheral blood or thyroid tissue (not recorded which). The origin of this receptor is an adult man with Graves' hyperthyroidism. The rearranged chain carries TRBV7-9 and TRBJ1-1; the D gene remains uncertain. The nucleotide sequence is given as TGTGCCAGCAGCTTTTTCTCCGGCAGGAACACTGAAGCTTTCTTT. Its protein product is CASSFFSGRNTEAFF.